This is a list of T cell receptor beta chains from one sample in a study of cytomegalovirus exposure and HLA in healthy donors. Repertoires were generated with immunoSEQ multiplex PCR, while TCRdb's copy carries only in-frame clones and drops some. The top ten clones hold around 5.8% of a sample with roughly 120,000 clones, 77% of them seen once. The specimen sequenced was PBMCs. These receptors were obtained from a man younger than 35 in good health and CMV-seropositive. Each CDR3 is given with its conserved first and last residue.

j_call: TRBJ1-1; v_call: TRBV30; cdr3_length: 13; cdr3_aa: CAWTSGGPTEAFF
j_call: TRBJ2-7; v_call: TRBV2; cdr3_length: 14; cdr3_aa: CASSEFRVSYEQYF
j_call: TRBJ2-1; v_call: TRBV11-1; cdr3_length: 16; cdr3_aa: CASSFSGLNSYNEQFF
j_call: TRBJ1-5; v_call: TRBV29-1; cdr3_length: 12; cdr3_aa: CSVGARDQPQHF
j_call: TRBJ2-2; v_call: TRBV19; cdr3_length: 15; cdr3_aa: CASSIWTGSTGELFF
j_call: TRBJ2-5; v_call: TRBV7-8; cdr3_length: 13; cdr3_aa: CASSLAERETQYF
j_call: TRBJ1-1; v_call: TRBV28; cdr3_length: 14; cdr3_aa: CASSVGTGNTEAFF
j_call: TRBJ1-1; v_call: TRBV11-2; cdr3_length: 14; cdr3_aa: CASSLGSGYTEAFF
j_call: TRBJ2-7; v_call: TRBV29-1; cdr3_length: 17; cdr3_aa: CSVEGGVAGRPAYEQYF
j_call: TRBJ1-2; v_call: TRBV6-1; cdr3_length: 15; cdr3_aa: CASRPTGPINYGYTF
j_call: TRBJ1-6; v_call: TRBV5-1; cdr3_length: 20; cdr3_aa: CASSSGTGDRFSSYNSPLHF
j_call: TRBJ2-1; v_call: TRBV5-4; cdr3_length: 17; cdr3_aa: CASSLAGVADAYNEQFF
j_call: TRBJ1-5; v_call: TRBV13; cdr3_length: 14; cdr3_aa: CASSPTGWGQPQHF
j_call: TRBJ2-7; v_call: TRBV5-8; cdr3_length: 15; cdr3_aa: CASSGGWGRAYEQYF
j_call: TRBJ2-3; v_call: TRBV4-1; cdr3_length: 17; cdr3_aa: CASSFSGREASTDTQYF
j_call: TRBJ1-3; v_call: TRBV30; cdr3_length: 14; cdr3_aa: CAWMRGPGGNTIYF
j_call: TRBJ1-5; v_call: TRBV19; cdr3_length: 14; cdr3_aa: CASSISGKSQPQHF
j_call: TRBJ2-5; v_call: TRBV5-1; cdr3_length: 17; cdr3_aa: CASSLGDPWRAPETQYF
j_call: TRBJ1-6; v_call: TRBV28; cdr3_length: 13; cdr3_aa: CASLLGGDSPLHF
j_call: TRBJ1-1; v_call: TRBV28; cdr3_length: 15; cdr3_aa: CASTSGQGAWTEAFF
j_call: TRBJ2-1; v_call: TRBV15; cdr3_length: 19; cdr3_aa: CATSRDPSGGYITYNEQFF
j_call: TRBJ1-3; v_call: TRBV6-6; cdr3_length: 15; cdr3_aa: CASKIEGDSGNTIYF
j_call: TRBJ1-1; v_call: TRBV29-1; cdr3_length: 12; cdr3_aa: CSVEGGLAEAFF
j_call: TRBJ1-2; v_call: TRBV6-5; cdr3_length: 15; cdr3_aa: CASSTQGHQNYGYTF
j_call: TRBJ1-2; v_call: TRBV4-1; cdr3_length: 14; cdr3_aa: CASSQEGQGDGYTF
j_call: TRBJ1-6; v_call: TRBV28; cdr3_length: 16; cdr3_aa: CASSLPAGEGNSPLHF
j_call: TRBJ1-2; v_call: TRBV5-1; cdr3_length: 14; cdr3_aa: CASSTGTLDYGYTF
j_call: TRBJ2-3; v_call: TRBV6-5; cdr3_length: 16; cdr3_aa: CASSYSNPGISDTQYF
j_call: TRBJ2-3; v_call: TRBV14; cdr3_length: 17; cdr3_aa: CASRKLREAGRADTQYF
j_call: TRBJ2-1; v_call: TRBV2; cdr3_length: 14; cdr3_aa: CASSVGLASKEQFF
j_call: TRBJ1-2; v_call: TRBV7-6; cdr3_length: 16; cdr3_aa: CASSLSPGQGHYGYTF
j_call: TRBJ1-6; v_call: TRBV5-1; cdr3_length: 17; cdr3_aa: CASSDGDTSSYNSPLHF
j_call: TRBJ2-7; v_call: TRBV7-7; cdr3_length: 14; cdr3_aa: CASSLEILGSEQYF
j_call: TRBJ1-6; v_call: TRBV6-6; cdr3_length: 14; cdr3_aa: CASSYSSLGSPLHF
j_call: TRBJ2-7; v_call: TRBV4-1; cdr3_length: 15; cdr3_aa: CASSRTGTGLYEQYF
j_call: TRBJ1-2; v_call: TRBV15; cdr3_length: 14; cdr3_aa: CATSRDRGSYGYTF
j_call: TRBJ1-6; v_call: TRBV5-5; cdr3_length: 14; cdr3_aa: CASSRTGVYSPLHF
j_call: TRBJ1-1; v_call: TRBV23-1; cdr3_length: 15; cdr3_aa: CASSPPGQTNTEAFF
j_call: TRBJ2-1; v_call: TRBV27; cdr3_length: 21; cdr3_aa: CASRWTLGLAGGGIHNNEQFF
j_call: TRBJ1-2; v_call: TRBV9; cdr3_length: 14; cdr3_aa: CASSAGQGVGGYTF
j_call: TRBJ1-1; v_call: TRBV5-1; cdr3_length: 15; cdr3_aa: CASSLDGQLNTEAFF
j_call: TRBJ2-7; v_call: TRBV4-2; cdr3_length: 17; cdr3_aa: CASSQDTRRDRGYEQYF
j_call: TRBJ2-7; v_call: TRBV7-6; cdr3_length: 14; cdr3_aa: CASSPGQVSYEQYF
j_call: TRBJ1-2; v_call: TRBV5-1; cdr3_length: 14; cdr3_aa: CASSPGQGGYGYTF
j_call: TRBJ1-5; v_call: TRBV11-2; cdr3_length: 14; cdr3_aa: CASSSGQTDQPQHF
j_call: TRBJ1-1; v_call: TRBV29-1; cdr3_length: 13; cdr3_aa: CSVEAGVNTEAFF
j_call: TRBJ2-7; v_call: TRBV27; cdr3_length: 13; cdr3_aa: CASSLAAGYEQYF
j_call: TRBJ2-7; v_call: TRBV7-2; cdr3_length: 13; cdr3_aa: CASSLLLSYEQYF
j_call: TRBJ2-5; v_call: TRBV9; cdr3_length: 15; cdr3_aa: CASSASSGAGETQYF
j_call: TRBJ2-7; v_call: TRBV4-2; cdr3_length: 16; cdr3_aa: CASSQDGTSGSYEQYF
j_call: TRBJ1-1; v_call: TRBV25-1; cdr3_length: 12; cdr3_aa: CASRTAGTEAFF
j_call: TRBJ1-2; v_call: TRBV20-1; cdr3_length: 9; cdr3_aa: CSAGEDYTF
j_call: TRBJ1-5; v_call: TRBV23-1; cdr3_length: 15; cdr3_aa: CASLGPRGGNQPQHF
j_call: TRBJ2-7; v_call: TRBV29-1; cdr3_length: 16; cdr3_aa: CSVLFPRAARSYEQYF